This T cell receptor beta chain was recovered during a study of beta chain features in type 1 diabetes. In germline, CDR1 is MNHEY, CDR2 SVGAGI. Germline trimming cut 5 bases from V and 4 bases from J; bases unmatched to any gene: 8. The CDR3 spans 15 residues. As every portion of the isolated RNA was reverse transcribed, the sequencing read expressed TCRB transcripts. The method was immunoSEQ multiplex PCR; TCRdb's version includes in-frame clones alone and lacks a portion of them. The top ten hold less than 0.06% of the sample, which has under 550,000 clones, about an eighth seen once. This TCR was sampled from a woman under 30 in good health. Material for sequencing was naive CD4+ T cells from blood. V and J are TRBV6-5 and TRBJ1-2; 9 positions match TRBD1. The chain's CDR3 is CASSNWGQGLYGYTF. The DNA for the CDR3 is TGTGCCAGCAGTAACTGGGGACAGGGCCTCTATGGCTACACCTTC.